The table lists the clone carrying this T cell receptor beta chain with a few counts. Its antigen is still unknown. The sample comes from a study of identical twins. The CDR3 loop spans 13 amino acids. The V gene's germline CDR1 is SNHLY and CDR2 FYNNEI. V was shortened by 6 bases and J by 8 bases, with 11 bases between the two germline ends. A universal primer site was created by template switching, with the cDNA bearing unique molecular identifiers. Each CDR3 protein is one row after TCRdb ran MiXCR on the 5' RACE reads. The data show fewer than 650,000 distinct CDR3 sequences, just under 10% seen once. The study's findings and limits: Cord blood beta clonotypes present at high abundance carried fewer insertions; no such pattern appeared in memory repertoires.

These data were also filed under a second study, of yellow fever vaccine responses in identical twins.

Input material: PBMCs. This chain links TRBV2 with TRBJ1-6; D is ambiguous. The origin of this receptor is a woman younger than 30 in good health. Here the CDR3 reads CASRGTVDSPLHF. CDR3 nucleotide sequence: TGTGCCAGCAGGGGTACAGTGGATTCACCCCTCCACTTT.